This TCR beta chain was sequenced during a study of shared clonotypes between healthy human individuals. Turning to the study itself: Plates per donor: three CD4 naive, three CD4 memory, two CD8 naive, one CD8 memory. Overall study findings and caveats: The authors expected sequencing depth to affect clonotype sharing among donors. It was observed that approximately 5% of naive CD4 clonotypes were shared across several donors.

Naive CD8 populations comprised CD45RO-negative cells positively selected for CCR7, excluding terminally differentiated effector memory CD45RA+ cells. Among the donors, all were Caucasian adults who lived in Nashville, Tennessee. The protocol was immunoSEQ multiplex PCR, while the TCRdb copy is restricted to in-frame clones and leaves out a portion. The sample holds about 2.1 million clones; 90% to 95% are singletons and the top ten take about 1.7%. In its sample, this clone was seen once. Its matching antigen is unknown. This TCR came from a man aged 18 to 30 in good health. Some clones in this sample may be carry-over from other donors' samples. Sample: naive CD8+ T cells from PBMCs.

This CDR3 reads CASGLVPDTQYF. DNA for the CDR3: TGTGCTAGTGGTTTGGTACCAGATACGCAGTATTTT. The J gene is TRBJ2-3, the V gene TRBV12-5; D gene uncertain. The CDR3 runs 12 residues. The germline gives CDR1 LGHNT, CDR2 FRNRAP. V lost 0 bases to trimming and J lost 4 bases, with 2 bases between them. The variable domain in full, with the rest retrieved from reference TRBV12-5 and TRBJ2-3, is DARVTQTPRHKVTEMGQEVTMRCQPILGHNTVFWYRQTMMQGLELLAYFRNRAPLDDSGMPKDRFSAEMPDATLATLKIQPSEPRDSAVYFCASGLVPDTQYFGPGTRLTVL.